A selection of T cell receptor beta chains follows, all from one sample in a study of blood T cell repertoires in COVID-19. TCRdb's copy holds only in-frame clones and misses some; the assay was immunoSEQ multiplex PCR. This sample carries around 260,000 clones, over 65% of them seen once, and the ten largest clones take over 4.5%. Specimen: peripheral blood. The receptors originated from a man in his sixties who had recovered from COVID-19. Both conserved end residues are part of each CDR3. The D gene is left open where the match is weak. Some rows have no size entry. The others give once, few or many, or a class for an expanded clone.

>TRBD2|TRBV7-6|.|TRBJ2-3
CASSVLAGGSTDTQYF
TGTGCCAGCAGCGTTCTAGCGGGAGGGAGCACAGATACGCAGTATTTT
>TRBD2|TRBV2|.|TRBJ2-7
CASSDRGGSYEQYF
TGTGCCAGCAGTGACCGGGGGGGATCCTACGAGCAGTACTTC
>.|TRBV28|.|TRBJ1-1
CASSRGGINTEAFF
TGTGCCAGCAGTCGCGGGGGGATCAACACTGAAGCTTTCTTT
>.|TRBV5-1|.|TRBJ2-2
CASSLAVRDGTGELFF
TGCGCCAGCAGCTTGGCGGTCCGGGATGGCACCGGGGAGCTGTTTTTT
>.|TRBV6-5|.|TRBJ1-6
CATKPVGGRSPLHF
TGTGCCACTAAGCCAGTCGGGGGGCGTTCACCCCTCCACTTT
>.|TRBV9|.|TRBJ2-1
CASSVVAGKGYNEQFF
TGTGCCAGCAGCGTAGTGGCAGGGAAGGGCTACAATGAGCAGTTCTTC
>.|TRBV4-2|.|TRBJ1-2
CASSQESRDRYGYTF
TGTGCCAGCAGCCAAGAATCCAGGGATCGGTATGGCTACACCTTC
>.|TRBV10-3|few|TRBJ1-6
CAISGELNSPLHF
TGTGCCATCAGTGGAGAGCTAAATTCACCCCTCCACTTT
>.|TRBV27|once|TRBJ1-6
CASSPTRAGRGSYNSPLHF
TGTGCCAGCAGTCCGACCCGCGCGGGAAGGGGCTCCTATAATTCACCCCTCCACTTT
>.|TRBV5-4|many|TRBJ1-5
CASSLAGANQPQHF
TGTGCCAGCAGCTTGGCTGGGGCGAATCAGCCCCAGCATTTT
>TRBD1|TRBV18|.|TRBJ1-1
CASSPTGGIMNTEAFF
TGTGCCAGCTCACCGACAGGGGGCATCATGAACACTGAAGCTTTCTTT
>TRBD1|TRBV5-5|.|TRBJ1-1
CASGQTGGTEAFF
TGTGCCAGCGGCCAGACAGGGGGCACTGAAGCTTTCTTT
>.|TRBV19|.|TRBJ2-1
CASRIGWEASAEQFF
TGTGCCAGTAGGATAGGGTGGGAGGCGTCGGCAGAGCAGTTCTTC
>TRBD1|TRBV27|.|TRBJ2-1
CASSLSWDRAYNEQFF
TGTGCCAGCAGTTTATCGTGGGACAGGGCCTACAATGAGCAGTTCTTC
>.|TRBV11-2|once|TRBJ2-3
CASSRGGPTDTQYF
TGTGCCAGCAGCCGAGGGGGTCCCACAGATACGCAGTATTTT
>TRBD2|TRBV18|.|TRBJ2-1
CASSPRPTSGTSYNEQFF
TGTGCCAGCTCACCACGTCCGACTAGCGGTACTTCCTACAATGAGCAGTTCTTC
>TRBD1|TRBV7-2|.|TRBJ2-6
CASSLQGASSGANVLTF
TGTGCCAGCAGCTTGCAGGGGGCAAGCTCTGGGGCCAACGTCCTGACTTTC
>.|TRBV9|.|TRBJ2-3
CASSARGHASTDTQYF
TGTGCCAGCAGCGCCCGGGGACATGCTAGCACAGATACGCAGTATTTT
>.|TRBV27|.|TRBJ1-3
CASSPGTRDTIYF
TGTGCCAGCAGTCCCGGGACTAGGGACACCATATATTTT
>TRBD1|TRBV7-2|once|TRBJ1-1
CASSADRGRVGTEAFF
TGTGCCAGCAGCGCAGACAGGGGGCGGGTTGGGACTGAAGCTTTCTTT
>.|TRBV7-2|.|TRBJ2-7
CASAWAYEQYF
TGTGCCAGCGCCTGGGCGTACGAGCAGTACTTC
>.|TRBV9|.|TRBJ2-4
CASAPSGNRAKNIQYF
TGTGCCAGCGCCCCTTCGGGGAACCGAGCCAAAAACATTCAGTACTTC
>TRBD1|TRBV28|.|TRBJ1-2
CASTPRETGVLYGYTF
TGTGCCAGCACTCCCAGAGAAACAGGGGTACTCTATGGCTACACCTTC
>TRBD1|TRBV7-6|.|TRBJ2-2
CASSRLGSRGHGELFF
TGTGCCAGCAGCCGTCTCGGTAGCAGGGGGCACGGGGAGCTGTTTTTT
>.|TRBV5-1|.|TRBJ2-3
CASSLGGGGGADTQYF
TGCGCCAGCAGCTTGGGAGGAGGCGGGGGCGCAGATACGCAGTATTTT
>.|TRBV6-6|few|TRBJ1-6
CASTQGYNSPLHF
TGTGCCAGCACCCAGGGTTATAATTCACCCCTCCACTTT
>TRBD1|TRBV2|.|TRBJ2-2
CASSESRQGVAGELFF
TGTGCCAGCAGTGAATCAAGGCAGGGGGTCGCCGGGGAGCTGTTTTTT
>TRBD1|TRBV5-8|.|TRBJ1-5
CASRQGGQPQHF
TGTGCCAGCCGGCAGGGGGGTCAGCCCCAGCATTTT
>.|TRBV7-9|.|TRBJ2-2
CASKAGGPGELFF
TGTGCCAGCAAGGCCGGAGGTCCCGGGGAGCTGTTTTTT
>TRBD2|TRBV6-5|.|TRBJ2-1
CASSKLAGAYNEQFF
TGTGCCAGCAGTAAACTAGCGGGAGCCTACAATGAGCAGTTCTTC
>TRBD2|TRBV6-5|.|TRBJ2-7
CASSYDRSSGAYEQYF
TGTGCCAGCAGTTACGATCGGTCTAGCGGGGCATACGAGCAGTACTTC
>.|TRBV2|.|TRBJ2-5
CASSWQGNQETQYF
TGTGCCAGCAGTTGGCAGGGGAACCAAGAGACCCAGTACTTC
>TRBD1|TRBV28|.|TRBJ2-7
CASSSGDRAFYEQYF
TGTGCCAGCAGTTCCGGGGACAGGGCTTTCTACGAGCAGTACTTC
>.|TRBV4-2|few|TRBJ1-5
CASSQLTGSNQPQHF
TGTGCCAGCAGCCAACTAACAGGATCCAATCAGCCCCAGCATTTT
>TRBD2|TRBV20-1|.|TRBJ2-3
CSASDAGGRTDTQYF
TGCAGTGCTAGTGATGCGGGGGGACGCACAGATACGCAGTATTTT
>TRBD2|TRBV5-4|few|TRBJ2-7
CASSLEPSGGYEQYF
TGTGCCAGCAGCTTGGAGCCTAGCGGGGGGTACGAGCAGTACTTC
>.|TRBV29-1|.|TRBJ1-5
CSVGPSGGNQPQHF
TGCAGCGTTGGGCCCAGCGGGGGCAATCAGCCCCAGCATTTT
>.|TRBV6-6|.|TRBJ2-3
CASSGQFGTDTQYF
TGTGCCAGCTCTGGACAGTTCGGCACAGATACGCAGTATTTT
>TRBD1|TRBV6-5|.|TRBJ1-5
CASSDRETQPQHF
TGTGCCAGCAGCGACAGGGAGACTCAGCCCCAGCATTTT
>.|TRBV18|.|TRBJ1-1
CASSPAGLAGTTEAFF
TGTGCCAGCTCACCAGCTGGATTGGCAGGAACCACTGAAGCTTTCTTT
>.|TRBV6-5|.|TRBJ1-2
CASNGRASNAYGYTF
TGTGCCAGCAACGGGAGGGCCTCAAACGCCTATGGCTACACCTTC
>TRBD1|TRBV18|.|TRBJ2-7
CASSTPGQAYEQYF
TGTGCCAGCTCAACGCCGGGACAGGCCTACGAGCAGTACTTC
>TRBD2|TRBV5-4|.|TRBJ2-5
CASSLVAGGSETQYF
TGTGCCAGCAGCTTGGTAGCGGGAGGTTCGGAGACCCAGTACTTC
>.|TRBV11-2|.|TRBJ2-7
CASSLSQGEFYEQYF
TGTGCCAGCAGCTTATCTCAAGGGGAATTCTACGAGCAGTACTTC
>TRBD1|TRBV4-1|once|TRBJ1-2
CASSPGQGLGYGYTF
TGCGCCAGCAGCCCCGGACAGGGGTTAGGATATGGCTACACCTTC
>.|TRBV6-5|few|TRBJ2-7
CASSYSIGRNRGEQYF
TGTGCCAGCAGTTACTCGATCGGTCGAAATAGGGGCGAGCAGTACTTC
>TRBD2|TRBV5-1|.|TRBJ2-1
CASSSGLAAFADNEQFF
TGCGCCAGCAGCTCGGGACTAGCGGCGTTCGCCGACAATGAGCAGTTCTTC
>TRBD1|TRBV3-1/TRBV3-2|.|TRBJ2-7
CASSYSGTGNEQYF
TGTGCCAGCAGCTACTCCGGGACAGGGAACGAGCAGTACTTC
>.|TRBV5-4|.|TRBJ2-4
CASSNRQSLAKNIQYF
TGTGCCAGCAGCAACCGACAGTCACTAGCCAAAAACATTCAGTACTTC
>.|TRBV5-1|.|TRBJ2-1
CASSSTFGNEQFF
TGCGCCAGCAGCTCTACGTTTGGCAATGAGCAGTTCTTC
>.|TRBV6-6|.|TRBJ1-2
CASSYGQFDGYTF
TGTGCCAGCAGTTACGGACAGTTTGATGGCTACACCTTC
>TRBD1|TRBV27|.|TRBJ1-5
CASSVTGTAQPQHF
TGTGCCAGCAGCGTCACAGGGACAGCTCAGCCCCAGCATTTT
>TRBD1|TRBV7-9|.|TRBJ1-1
CASSRAGQGGWAAFF
TGTGCCAGCAGCCGGGCCGGACAGGGCGGTTGGGCAGCTTTCTTT
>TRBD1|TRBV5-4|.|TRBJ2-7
CASSHPQGALSEQYF
TGTGCCAGCAGCCATCCGCAGGGGGCGCTGAGCGAGCAGTACTTC
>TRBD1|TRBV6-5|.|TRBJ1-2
CASRRQGYGYTF
TGTGCCAGCAGGAGACAGGGTTATGGCTACACCTTC